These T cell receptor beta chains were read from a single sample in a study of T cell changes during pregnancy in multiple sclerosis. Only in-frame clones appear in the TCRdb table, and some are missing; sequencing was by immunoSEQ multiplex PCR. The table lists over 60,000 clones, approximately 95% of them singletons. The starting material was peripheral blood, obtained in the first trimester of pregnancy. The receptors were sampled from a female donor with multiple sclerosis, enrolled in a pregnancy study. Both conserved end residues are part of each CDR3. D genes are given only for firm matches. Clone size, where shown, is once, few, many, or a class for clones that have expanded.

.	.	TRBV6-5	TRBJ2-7	CASSSGTLTYEQYF	TGTGCCAGCAGTTCCGGGACACTGACCTACGAGCAGTACTTC
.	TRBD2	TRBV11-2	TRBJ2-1	CASSFPGLASRSSYNEQFF	TGTGCCAGCAGCTTTCCGGGACTAGCGAGCCGAAGCTCCTACAATGAGCAGTTCTTC
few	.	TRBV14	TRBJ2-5	CASSQAGGARLHLYF	TGTGCCAGCAGCCAAGCTGGCGGGGCCCGACTCCATTTATACTTC
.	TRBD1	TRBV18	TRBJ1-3	CASSPDGQGRNTIYF	TGTGCCAGCTCACCGGACGGACAGGGTAGAAACACCATATATTTT
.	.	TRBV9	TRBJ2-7	CASSVGPGYEQYF	TGTGCCAGCAGCGTAGGACCGGGCTACGAGCAGTACTTC
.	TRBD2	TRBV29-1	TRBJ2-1	CSVEEWGGSSYNEQFF	TGCAGCGTTGAAGAATGGGGGGGTAGCTCCTACAATGAGCAGTTCTTC
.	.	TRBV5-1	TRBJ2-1	CASSSGTGLIHNEQFF	TGCGCCAGCAGCTCCGGGACTGGACTAATCCACAATGAGCAGTTCTTC
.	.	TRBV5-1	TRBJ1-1	CASSLGGGTEAFF	TGCGCCAGCAGCTTGGGAGGGGGCACTGAAGCTTTCTTT
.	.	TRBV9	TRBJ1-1	CASSAHVNGNTEAFF	TGTGCCAGCAGCGCCCACGTTAACGGGAACACTGAAGCTTTCTTT
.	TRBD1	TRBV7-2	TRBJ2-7	CASSLRQGAYEQYF	TGTGCCAGCAGCTTAAGACAGGGGGCTTACGAGCAGTACTTC
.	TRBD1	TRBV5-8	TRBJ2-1	CASSGGLPDRVNNEQFF	TGTGCCAGCAGCGGGGGTTTACCGGACAGGGTAAACAATGAGCAGTTCTTC
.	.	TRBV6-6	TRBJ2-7	CASGPDSLSYEQYF	TGTGCCAGCGGACCGGACAGTTTAAGCTACGAGCAGTACTTC
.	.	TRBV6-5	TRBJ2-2	CASSRDTPVTGELFF	TGTGCCAGCAGCCGGGACACCCCCGTCACCGGGGAGCTGTTTTTT
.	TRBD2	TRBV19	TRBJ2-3	CASSPRLAGAGTDTQYF	TGTGCCAGTAGCCCTAGACTAGCGGGAGCGGGCACAGATACGCAGTATTTT
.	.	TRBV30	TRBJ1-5	CAWSVPSGVHQPQHF	TGTGCCTGGAGTGTACCCTCAGGGGTTCATCAGCCCCAGCATTTT
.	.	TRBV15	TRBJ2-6	CATSREWLDTSSGANVLTF	TGTGCCACCAGCAGAGAATGGCTGGACACGAGCTCTGGGGCCAACGTCCTGACTTTC
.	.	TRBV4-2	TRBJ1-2	CASSNIFRVNYGYTF	TGTGCCAGCAGCAATATCTTCAGGGTCAACTATGGCTACACCTTC
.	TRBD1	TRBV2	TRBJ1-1	CASRFGQGAIEAFF	TGTGCCAGCAGGTTCGGACAGGGGGCAATTGAAGCTTTCTTT
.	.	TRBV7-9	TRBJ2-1	CASSLDPRQKYNEQFF	TGTGCCAGCAGCTTAGACCCCAGACAGAAATACAATGAGCAGTTCTTC
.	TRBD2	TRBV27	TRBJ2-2	CASKTFGGDTGELFF	TGTGCCAGCAAAACCTTCGGGGGGGACACCGGGGAGCTGTTTTTT
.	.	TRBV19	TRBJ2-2	CASTNRVLLDTGELFF	TGTGCCAGTACCAACAGGGTCCTGCTGGACACCGGGGAGCTGTTTTTT
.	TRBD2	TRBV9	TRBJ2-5	CASSLRLAETQYF	TGTGCCAGCAGCTTAAGACTAGCGGAGACCCAGTACTTC
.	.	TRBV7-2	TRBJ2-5	CASSLGGSGETQYF	TGTGCCAGCAGCTTAGGCGGCTCCGGGGAGACCCAGTACTTC
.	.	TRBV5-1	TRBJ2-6	CASSLGGFPNVLTF	TGCGCCAGCAGCTTGGGCGGCTTTCCCAACGTCCTGACTTTC
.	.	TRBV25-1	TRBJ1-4	CASSDSTMGAYEKLFF	TGTGCCAGCAGTGACTCTACTATGGGGGCGTATGAAAAACTGTTTTTT
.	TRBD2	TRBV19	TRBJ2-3	CASSKGLAGSDTQYF	TGTGCCAGTAGTAAGGGTCTAGCGGGTTCAGATACGCAGTATTTT
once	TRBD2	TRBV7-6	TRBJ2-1	CASSLDGGAYNEQFF	TGTGCCAGCAGCTTAGACGGGGGGGCCTACAATGAGCAGTTCTTC
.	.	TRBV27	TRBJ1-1	CASKSGYTEAFF	TGTGCCAGCAAATCAGGGTACACTGAAGCTTTCTTT
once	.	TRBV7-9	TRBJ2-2	CASSPDIQIGELFF	TGTGCCAGCAGCCCGGACATCCAAATCGGGGAGCTGTTTTTT
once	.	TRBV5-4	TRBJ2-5	CASSLPGRGGETQYF	TGTGCCAGCAGCTTGCCGGGTAGGGGTGGGGAGACCCAGTACTTC
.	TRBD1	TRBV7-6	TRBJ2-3	CASSLEGTGFDTQYF	TGTGCCAGCAGCTTAGAGGGGACAGGGTTTGATACGCAGTATTTT
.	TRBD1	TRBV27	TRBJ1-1	CASSRTGQTEAFF	TGTGCCAGCAGCCGGACAGGGCAAACTGAAGCTTTCTTT
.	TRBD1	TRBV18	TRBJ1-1	CASSTAGQGLEAFF	TGTGCCAGCTCAACCGCGGGACAGGGGCTAGAAGCTTTCTTT
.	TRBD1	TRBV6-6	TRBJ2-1	CASRGGQGHEQFF	TGTGCCAGCAGGGGGGGACAGGGCCATGAGCAGTTCTTC
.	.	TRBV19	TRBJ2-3	CASLSGPRIDTQYF	TGTGCCAGTTTGAGTGGCCCTAGGATAGATACGCAGTATTTT
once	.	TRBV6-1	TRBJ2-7	CASSEGAVRGNEQYF	TGTGCCAGCAGTGAAGGTGCGGTACGGGGAAACGAGCAGTACTTC
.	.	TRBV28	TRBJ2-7	CASSLPGQTYEQYF	TGTGCCAGCAGTTTACCGGGACAAACCTACGAGCAGTACTTC
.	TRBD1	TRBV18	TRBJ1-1	CASSPTGRLKNTEAFF	TGTGCCAGCTCACCGACAGGGAGACTCAAGAACACTGAAGCTTTCTTT
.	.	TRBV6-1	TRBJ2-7	CASSESAGNYEQYF	TGTGCCAGCAGTGAGTCGGCAGGAAACTACGAGCAGTACTTC
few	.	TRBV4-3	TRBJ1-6	CASSGDKGRDSPLHF	TGCGCCAGCAGCGGGGACAAGGGGAGGGATTCACCCCTCCACTTT
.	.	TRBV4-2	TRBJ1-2	CASSQDMAGVLNGYTF	TGTGCCAGCAGCCAAGATATGGCAGGGGTCTTAAATGGCTACACCTTC
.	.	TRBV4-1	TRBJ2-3	CARGLVDTQYF	TGCGCCAGGGGTCTAGTAGATACGCAGTATTTT
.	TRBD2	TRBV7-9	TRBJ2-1	CASSPGLAGLSREFF	TGTGCCAGCAGCCCTGGACTAGCGGGGTTATCCAGGGAGTTCTTC
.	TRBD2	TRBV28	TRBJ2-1	CASRSGGRGYNEQFF	TGTGCCAGCAGATCGGGCGGGAGGGGCTACAATGAGCAGTTCTTC
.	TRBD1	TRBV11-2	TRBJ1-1	CASSLVQGGEAFF	TGTGCCAGCAGCTTAGTTCAGGGGGGTGAAGCTTTCTTT
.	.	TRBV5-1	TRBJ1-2	CASTTNPGLNYGYTF	TGCGCCAGCACAACAAACCCGGGACTTAACTATGGCTACACCTTC
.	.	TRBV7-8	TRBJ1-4	CASSLGWATTTNEKLFF	TGTGCCAGCAGCTTAGGGTGGGCAACCACAACTAATGAAAAACTGTTTTTT
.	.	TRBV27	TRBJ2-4	CASSSETRPQAKNIQYF	TGTGCCAGCAGTTCAGAAACTAGGCCCCAAGCCAAAAACATTCAGTACTTC
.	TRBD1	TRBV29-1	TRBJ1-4	CSVREQGREKLFF	TGCAGCGTTAGGGAACAGGGGAGGGAAAAACTGTTTTTT
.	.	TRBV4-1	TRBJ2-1	CASSQVRGMSNEQFF	TGCGCCAGCAGCCAAGTCAGGGGAATGAGCAATGAGCAGTTCTTC
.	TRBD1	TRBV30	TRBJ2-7	CACGQDSYEQYF	TGTGCCTGTGGACAGGACTCCTACGAGCAGTACTTC
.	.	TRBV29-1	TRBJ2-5	CSVEDSRGAQGTQYF	TGCAGCGTTGAAGATTCTCGGGGGGCGCAGGGGACCCAGTACTTC
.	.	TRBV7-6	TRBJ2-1	CASSLKGGNEQFF	TGTGCCAGCAGCTTAAAAGGCGGGAATGAGCAGTTCTTC
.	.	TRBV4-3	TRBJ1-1	CASSQVSGRGEAFF	TGCGCCAGCAGCCAAGTATCGGGCAGGGGAGAAGCTTTCTTT
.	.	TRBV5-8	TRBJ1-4	CASSLRNRLNEKLFF	TGTGCCAGCAGCTTACGAAACAGACTAAATGAAAAACTGTTTTTT
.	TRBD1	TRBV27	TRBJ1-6	CASRGQAYNSPLHF	TGTGCCAGTCGGGGACAGGCATATAATTCACCCCTCCACTTT
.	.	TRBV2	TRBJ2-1	CASRQGGNEQFF	TGTGCCAGCAGACAGGGCGGCAATGAGCAGTTCTTC
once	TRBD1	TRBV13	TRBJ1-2	CASSLGGDRASYTF	TGTGCCAGCAGCTTAGGGGGTGACAGGGCCAGCTACACCTTC